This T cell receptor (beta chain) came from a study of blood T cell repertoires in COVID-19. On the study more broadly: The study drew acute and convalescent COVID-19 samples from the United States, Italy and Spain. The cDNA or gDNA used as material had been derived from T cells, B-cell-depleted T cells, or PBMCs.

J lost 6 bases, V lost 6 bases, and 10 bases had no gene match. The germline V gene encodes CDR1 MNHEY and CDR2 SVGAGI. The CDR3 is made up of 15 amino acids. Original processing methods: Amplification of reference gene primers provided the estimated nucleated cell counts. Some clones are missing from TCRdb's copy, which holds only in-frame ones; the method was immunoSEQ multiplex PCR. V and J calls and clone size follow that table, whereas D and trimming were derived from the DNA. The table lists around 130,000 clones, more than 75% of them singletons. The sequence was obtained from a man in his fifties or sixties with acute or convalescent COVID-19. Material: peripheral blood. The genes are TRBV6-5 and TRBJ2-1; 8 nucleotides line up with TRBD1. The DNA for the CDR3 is TGTGCCAGCAGCTCCGGGACAGGAGGGATCAATGAGCAGTTCTTC. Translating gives CASSSGTGGINEQFF.